The next 23 T cell receptor beta chains were all read from a single sample in a study of T cell repertoires in cytomegalovirus infection. These receptors' targets are unknown. TCRdb reprocessed the reads with MiXCR, giving one entry per CDR3 protein. The sample holds some 350,000 distinct CDR3 sequences; nearly 35% are singletons and the top ten take approximately 13%. The sequencing here drew on cultured PBMCs, taken from culture after CMV antigen stimulation. Receptors originate from a human donor in good health (CMV status not recorded). Some clones in this sample may be carry-over from other donors' samples.

J is TRBJ2-1 and V is TRBV14; 8 bases align to TRBD2. V gave up 5 bases and J gave up 6 bases; unmatched junction bases: 3. Germline V CDR1 and CDR2: SGHDN, FVKESK. There are 13 residues in the CDR3. The DNA of the CDR3 is TGTGCCAGCAGCAGAGCGGGAGCCAATGAGCAGTTCTTC. Translation gives CASSRAGANEQFF.

This clonotype has ten or more counts. The V gene is TRBV7-2, the J gene TRBJ2-5, with D possibly TRBD1 on 6 matching bases. The ends were cut back, 1 base at V and 1 base at J, with 19 bases in the middle. Germline values: CDR1 SGHTA, CDR2 FQGNSA. CDR3 length equals 18 residues. CDR3 amino acids: CASSLGAPTGSSQETQYF. In DNA form, the CDR3 reads TGTGCCAGCAGCTTAGGGGCCCCGACAGGCTCCAGCCAAGAGACCCAGTACTTC.

This chain uses TRBV7-6 with TRBJ2-7, with TRBD2 identical over 7 bases. CDR3 length equals 15 residues. Germline V gene lookup returns CDR1 SGHVS and CDR2 FNYEAQ. V was pared by 5 bases and J by 2 bases, with 9 bases of the junction left unmatched. The CDR3 loop reads CASSGEGLFAYEQYF. CDR3 coding DNA: TGTGCCAGCAGCGGGGAGGGTTTGTTTGCCTACGAGCAGTACTTC.

This clonotype was counted ten times or more. V and J are TRBV7-2 and TRBJ2-7; D is uncertain. The CDR3 is 12 residues long. Trimming cost V 2 bases and J 2 bases, with 4 bases left between them. CDR1 is SGHTA, CDR2 FQGNSA, per germline. The CDR3 DNA reads as TGTGCCAGCAGCTTAACCCCCTACGAGCAGTACTTC. Translating it yields CASSLTPYEQYF.

V gene TRBV30 combines with J gene TRBJ1-2; the D gene is possibly TRBD1 (5 bases). Germline CDR1 and CDR2: GTSNPN and SVGIG (reference sequence). The CDR3 is 15 amino acids. V shed 1 base and J shed 0 bases, with 12 bases lying between them. The CDR3 is CAWSGAGYTNYGYTF. The DNA for the CDR3 is TGTGCCTGGAGTGGCGCAGGGTATACTAACTATGGCTACACCTTC. Together with reference TRBV30 and TRBJ1-2, the CDR3 gives the full variable domain: SQTIHQWPATLVQPVGSPLSLECTVEGTSNPNLYWYRQAAGRGLQLLFYSVGIGQISSEVPQNLSASRPQDRQFILSSKKLLLSDSGFYLCAWSGAGYTNYGYTFGSGTRLTVV.

The gene calls are TRBV24-1 and TRBJ2-4; no reliable D call. CDR1 and CDR2 (germline): KGHDR, SFDVKD. The CDR3 totals 13 residues. Trimming took 3 bases from V and 5 from J, leaving 7 bases between them. DNA for the CDR3: TGTGCCACCAGTGATCCGGGCCAAAACATTCAGTACTTC. Its protein product is CATSDPGQNIQYF.

This chain connects TRBV29-1 to TRBJ2-3, with D perhaps matching TRBD1 (5 bases). CDR1 and CDR2 (germline): SQVTM, ANQGSEA. The CDR3 spans 12 residues. The V end was cut by 7 bases, the J end by 1 base, with 9 bases between. In DNA, the CDR3 is TGCAGCGGGGGCTGGGGCACAGATACGCAGTATTTT. It yields the protein CSGGWGTDTQYF.

DNA of the CDR3: TGTGCCAGCAGTGCTAACCCGGGCCTGGGGAGATCACCCCTCCACTTT. It specifies CASSANPGLGRSPLHF. The rearrangement uses TRBV6-5 and TRBJ1-6, with unresolved D. CDR1 and CDR2 from the germline V gene are MNHEY and SVGAGI. The CDR3 length is 16 residues. The V and J ends lost 5 bases and 10 bases respectively, with 21 bases between them.

The chain combines TRBV28 with TRBJ1-2; 8 nucleotides align to TRBD1. Germline V gives CDR1 MDHEN, CDR2 SYDVKM. V dropped 7 bases and J dropped 7; count of bases not matched to a gene: 8. There are 13 residues in the CDR3. In DNA, the CDR3 is TGTGCCAGCACCCGGGACAGGACGGCTGGCTACACCTTC. It yields the protein CASTRDRTAGYTF.

V usage is TRBV20-1 and J usage is TRBJ2-5, with 11 bases matching TRBD2. The CDR3 covers 15 residues. Germline trimming cut 1 base from V and 5 bases from J; bases unmatched to any gene: 6. Germline V gene lookup returns CDR1 DFQATT and CDR2 SNEGSKA (reference sequence). CDR3 DNA sequence: TGCAGTGCTAGAGGACTAGCGGGGCGGGGGGAGACCCAGTACTTC. Protein sequence: CSARGLAGRGETQYF.

The chain joins TRBV7-9 to TRBJ2-5; TRBD2 matches 12 bases. V dropped 3 bases and J dropped 4; count of bases not matched to a gene: 15. There are 19 residues in the CDR3. The germline gives CDR1 SEHNR, CDR2 FQNEAQ (reference sequence). The CDR3 loop reads CASSFSGGLAGRRGETQYF. The CDR3 coding sequence is TGTGCCAGCAGCTTTAGTGGCGGACTAGCGGGAAGGCGTGGAGAGACCCAGTACTTC.

This clonotype showed up just a few times. The CDR3 coding sequence is TGTGCCAGCCGACGACTAGCGCGAAGCACAGATACGCAGTATTTT. Protein: CASRRLARSTDTQYF. The gene calls are TRBV6-4 and TRBJ2-3, with TRBD2 matching 8 bases. In germline, CDR1 is MRHNA, CDR2 SNTAGT. V shed 8 bases and J 0 bases; nucleotides not matched to a gene: 7. CDR3 size: 15 residues.

The rearrangement joins TRBV6-2 or TRBV6-3 to TRBJ2-7; D could derive from TRBD1 or TRBD2 (5 bases each). There are 15 residues in the CDR3. CDR1 MNHEY and CDR2 SVGEGT come from the germline V gene. V was pared by 0 bases and J by 4 bases, with 13 bases between. CDR3 in amino acids: CASSYSFRESYEQYF. The DNA for the CDR3 is TGTGCCAGCAGTTACTCGTTCAGGGAGTCTTACGAGCAGTACTTC.

This clonotype was found a few times. J is TRBJ2-6 and V is TRBV28; the D is unclear. V was clipped by 3 bases and J by 2 bases, with 8 bases between them. The CDR3 loop spans 15 amino acids. The germline V gene has CDR1 MDHEN and CDR2 SYDVKM. The CDR3 sequence is CASSLTQAGANVLTF. The DNA of the CDR3 is TGTGCCAGCAGTTTGACCCAGGCTGGGGCCAACGTCCTGACTTTC.

The chain combines TRBV4-3 with TRBJ2-1; 7 bases align to TRBD2. The CDR3 contains 17 residues. V was pared by 1 base and J by 4 bases, with 10 bases of the junction left unmatched. Looked up from germline, CDR1 is LGHNA and CDR2 is YSLEER. The CDR3 reads CASSQGPSAGGYNEQFF. As DNA, the CDR3 is TGCGCCAGCAGCCAAGGGCCTAGCGCCGGGGGGTACAATGAGCAGTTCTTC.

This rearrangement joins TRBV3-1 to TRBJ2-3, with 9 bases that match TRBD2. V lost 1 base, J lost 5 bases, and 10 bases stayed unmatched. The CDR3 consists of 17 residues. Looked up from germline, CDR1 is LGHDT and CDR2 is YNNKEL (reference sequence). CDR3 nucleotides: TGTGCCAGCAGCCAAGCCCAGCGGGAGGTGGTGAGAGATACGCAGTATTTT. Residues: CASSQAQREVVRDTQYF.

This clonotype was picked up a small number of times. The genes are TRBV7-9 and TRBJ1-6; 10 bases agree with TRBD1. The V gene end was trimmed by 5 bases and the J gene end by 9 bases; junction bases not matched to a gene: 7. There are 15 residues in the CDR3. Germline loops: CDR1 SEHNR, CDR2 FQNEAQ (reference sequence). CDR3 sequence reads: CASSPRDRGSSPLHF. In nucleotides, the CDR3 is TGTGCCAGCAGCCCTCGGGACAGGGGTTCTTCACCCCTCCACTTT.

The rearrangement links TRBV19 to TRBJ2-5; 8 bases are shared with TRBD2. V gave up 1 base and J gave up 9 bases; unmatched junction bases: 7. This CDR3 contains 14 residues. Germline CDR1 LNHDA, CDR2 SQIVND (reference sequence). CDR3 protein: CASSIVGVGGAQYF. The CDR3 nucleotides are TGTGCCAGTAGTATAGTTGGGGTCGGGGGGGCCCAGTACTTC.

This clonotype has just a few counts. V usage is TRBV7-2 and J usage is TRBJ1-5; D is unresolved. CDR1 and CDR2 (germline): SGHTA, FQGNSA. V was clipped by 5 bases and J by 11 bases, with 10 bases between them. CDR3 length: 11 amino acids. CDR3 amino acids: CASSVEATQHF. The CDR3 region has the DNA TGTGCCAGCAGCGTTGAGGCTACCCAGCATTTT.

The chain carries TRBV4-1 and TRBJ2-1, with a weak D call TRBD2 (6 bases). This CDR3 spans 16 amino acids. Germline-derived CDR1 and CDR2 are MGHRA and YSYEKL. Between the trimmed V and J ends, which lost 4 bases and 2 bases, there was a span of 15 bases. CDR3 sequence (DNA): TGCGCCAGCAGCCCCTTGGGGCGGGACCCCTACAATGAGCAGTTCTTC. Its protein product is CASSPLGRDPYNEQFF.

This clonotype was recorded a few times. The V call is TRBV6-2 or TRBV6-3, the J call TRBJ2-3, with no clear D. This CDR3 spans 12 amino acids. V gave up 2 bases and J gave up 4 bases, with 4 bases separating them. Germline CDR1 is MNHEY and CDR2 is SVGEGT. In nucleotides, the CDR3 is TGTGCCAGCAGTTACCGTCCAGATACGCAGTATTTT. This sequence encodes CASSYRPDTQYF.

The genes are TRBV7-3 and TRBJ1-2, with 12 nucleotides matching TRBD1. Germline trimming cut 5 bases from V and 4 bases from J; bases unmatched to any gene: 5. Germline CDR1 SGHTA, CDR2 FQGTGA. This CDR3 comprises 15 residues. Here the CDR3 DNA reads TGTGCCAGCAGCCCGGGACAGGGGGCCCCCTATGGCTACACCTTC. Amino acid sequence: CASSPGQGAPYGYTF.

This clonotype was recorded many times. J is TRBJ2-1 and V is TRBV6-6; TRBD2 agrees at 11 bases. The CDR3 sequence is 15 residues long. Germline V gives CDR1 MNHNY, CDR2 SVGAGI (reference sequence). V gave up 5 bases and J gave up 6 bases; unmatched junction bases: 6. The CDR3 here is CASSRTSGPTNEQFF. For the CDR3, the DNA is TGTGCCAGCAGTCGGACTAGCGGGCCGACCAATGAGCAGTTCTTC.